A selection of T cell receptor beta chains follows, all from one sample in a study of post-analysis software for immune sequencing data. A single record per CDR3 protein comes from TCRdb applying MiXCR to the PCR reads. The sample records 450,000 to 700,000 distinct CDR3 sequences, 44% being singletons. The sequenced sample consisted of blood. The receptors derive from a girl between 10 and 17 years old with multiple sclerosis. The CDR3 runs from the conserved cysteine through the conserved F or W. A D gene is named only where the DNA matches it firmly. Size values are once, few and many counts, or a class for expanded clones, and some rows have none.

D gene	V gene	clone size	J gene	CDR3 protein	CDR3 DNA
NA	TRBV4-1	few	TRBJ2-1	CASLPRPGRDPTYYNEQFF	TGCGCCAGCCTACCACGGCCGGGCAGGGATCCCACCTACTACAATGAGCAGTTCTTC
NA	TRBV12-3/TRBV12-4	few	TRBJ2-6	CASSHHSGANVLTF	TGTGCCAGCAGCCATCACTCTGGGGCCAACGTCCTGACTTTC
TRBD2	TRBV5-6	NA	TRBJ2-7	CASSLRAGGIPYEQYF	TGTGCCAGCAGCTTAAGAGCGGGGGGAATACCCTACGAGCAGTACTTC
TRBD2	TRBV12-3/TRBV12-4	NA	TRBJ2-7	CASSRLAGGGDEQYF	TGTGCCAGCAGTCGGTTAGCGGGAGGGGGCGACGAGCAGTACTTC
NA	TRBV7-2	few	TRBJ1-2	CASSFVQNGYTF	TGTGCCAGCAGCTTCGTGCAGAATGGCTACACCTTC
TRBD2	TRBV20-1	NA	TRBJ2-3	CSARDSGLAGGSTDTQYF	TGCAGTGCTAGAGATTCCGGACTAGCGGGAGGGAGCACAGATACGCAGTATTTT
NA	TRBV29-1	NA	TRBJ2-4	CSVKGGAKNIQYF	TGCAGCGTAAAAGGAGGAGCCAAAAACATTCAGTACTTC
TRBD1	TRBV5-6	NA	TRBJ1-5	CASSMGQSNQPQHF	TGTGCCAGCAGCATGGGACAGAGCAATCAGCCCCAGCATTTT
TRBD1	TRBV29-1	once	TRBJ2-7	CSVWDRGYEQYF	TGCAGCGTCTGGGACAGGGGCTACGAGCAGTACTTC
TRBD1	TRBV7-2	NA	TRBJ2-7	CASSLRLTGTGVNEQYF	TGTGCCAGCAGCTTGCGTCTTACCGGGACAGGGGTGAATGAGCAGTACTTC
NA	TRBV5-6	NA	TRBJ2-7	CASSASWGLQYEQYF	TGTGCCAGCAGCGCTAGCTGGGGTCTTCAATACGAGCAGTACTTC
TRBD2	TRBV6-1	many	TRBJ2-3	CASSELAGGDTQYF	TGTGCCAGCAGTGAACTAGCGGGGGGAGATACGCAGTATTTT
NA	TRBV6-2/TRBV6-3	NA	TRBJ2-3	CASSYSGLGGDTQYF	TGTGCCAGCAGTTACTCGGGGTTGGGTGGAGATACGCAGTATTTT
TRBD2	TRBV5-1	NA	TRBJ2-3	CASSLTAGGLTSTDTQYF	TGCGCCAGCAGCTTGACAGCGGGGGGGTTGACCAGCACAGATACGCAGTATTTT
TRBD1	TRBV12-3/TRBV12-4	NA	TRBJ2-1	CASSLQTGGEQFF	TGTGCCAGCAGTCTCCAGACAGGGGGTGAGCAGTTCTTC
TRBD2	TRBV29-1	NA	TRBJ2-1	CSVELVLAGYEQFF	TGCAGCGTTGAATTGGTACTAGCGGGATATGAGCAGTTCTTC
TRBD2	TRBV7-8	NA	TRBJ2-1	CASSLRLAGGDEQFF	TGTGCCAGCTCCCTCCGACTAGCGGGAGGCGATGAGCAGTTCTTC
TRBD1	TRBV2	few	TRBJ1-2	CASSTGASYGYTF	TGTGCCAGCAGCACAGGGGCCAGCTATGGCTACACCTTC
NA	TRBV12-3/TRBV12-4	NA	TRBJ1-1	CASSPRTYNTEAFF	TGTGCCAGCAGTCCCCGGACGTACAACACTGAAGCTTTCTTT
NA	TRBV7-6	NA	TRBJ1-1	CASSLVGQTLNTEAFF	TGTGCCAGCAGCTTAGTGGGCCAGACCCTGAACACTGAAGCTTTCTTT
NA	TRBV12-3/TRBV12-4	NA	TRBJ2-1	CASILSSYNEQFF	TGTGCCAGCATCCTATCCTCCTACAATGAGCAGTTCTTC
TRBD1	TRBV10-3	many	TRBJ1-2	CAISGQGYGYTF	TGTGCCATCAGTGGACAGGGCTATGGCTACACCTTC
NA	TRBV27	NA	TRBJ2-7	CASAKGTGIPYEQYF	TGTGCCAGCGCTAAGGGCACAGGGATCCCCTACGAGCAGTACTTC
NA	TRBV20-1	NA	TRBJ2-7	CSARVPLSSYEQYF	TGCAGTGCTAGAGTTCCCTTAAGCTCCTACGAGCAGTACTTC
NA	TRBV5-1	NA	TRBJ1-2	CASSFRGDYGYTF	TGCGCCAGCAGCTTCCGGGGAGACTATGGCTACACCTTC
TRBD1	TRBV27	NA	TRBJ1-3	CASSFSGQGVFTIYF	TGTGCCAGCAGTTTTTCCGGTCAGGGGGTGTTCACCATATATTTT
NA	TRBV5-6	NA	TRBJ2-1	CASSLVGVLEDEQFF	TGTGCCAGCAGCTTGGTCGGAGTGTTGGAGGATGAGCAGTTCTTC
NA	TRBV5-1	NA	TRBJ2-1	CASSGDLNNNEQFF	TGCGCCAGCAGCGGGGACTTAAACAACAATGAGCAGTTCTTC
NA	TRBV13	once	TRBJ2-5	CASNRKERGQETQYF	TGTGCCAGCAACCGCAAAGAAAGGGGGCAAGAGACCCAGTACTTC
NA	TRBV7-9	few	TRBJ2-1	CASSLSLTYNEQFF	TGTGCCAGCAGCTTAAGTTTAACCTACAATGAGCAGTTCTTC
TRBD2	TRBV12-3/TRBV12-4	NA	TRBJ2-1	CASSPVSGRAWNEQFF	TGTGCCAGCAGTCCTGTTAGCGGGAGGGCGTGGAATGAGCAGTTCTTC
TRBD2	TRBV12-3/TRBV12-4	NA	TRBJ2-7	CASSPKRGGSYEQYF	TGTGCCAGCAGTCCGAAGCGGGGGGGTTCCTACGAGCAGTACTTC
TRBD2	TRBV6-2/TRBV6-3	few	TRBJ2-1	CASSYSGRSYNEQFF	TGTGCCAGCAGCTATAGCGGGAGGTCCTACAATGAGCAGTTCTTC
TRBD1	TRBV7-9	NA	TRBJ2-7	CASTTEGQGDYEQYF	TGTGCCAGCACCACTGAGGGACAGGGGGACTACGAGCAGTACTTC
NA	TRBV27	few	TRBJ2-5	CASSTGDRQETQYF	TGTGCCAGCAGTACGGGGGACAGACAAGAGACCCAGTACTTC
TRBD2	TRBV9	NA	TRBJ2-5	CASGVAGGPQETQYF	TGTGCCAGCGGAGTAGCGGGAGGCCCCCAAGAGACCCAGTACTTC
NA	TRBV6-6	many	TRBJ1-1	CASSSGTVNTEAFF	TGTGCCAGCAGTTCCGGGACGGTGAACACTGAAGCTTTCTTT
TRBD2	TRBV18	NA	TRBJ2-3	CASSLLAGDTDTQYF	TGTGCCAGCTCACTACTAGCGGGGGACACAGATACGCAGTATTTT